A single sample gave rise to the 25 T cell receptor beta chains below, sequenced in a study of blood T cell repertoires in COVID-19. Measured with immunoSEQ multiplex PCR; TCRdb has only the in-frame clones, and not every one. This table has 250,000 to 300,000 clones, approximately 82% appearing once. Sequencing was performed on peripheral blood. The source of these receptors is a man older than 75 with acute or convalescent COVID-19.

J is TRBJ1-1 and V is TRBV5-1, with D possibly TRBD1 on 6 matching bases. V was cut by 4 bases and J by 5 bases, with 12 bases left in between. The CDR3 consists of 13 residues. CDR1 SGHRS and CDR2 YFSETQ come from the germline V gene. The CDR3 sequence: CASSLIGQTEAFF. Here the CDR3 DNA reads TGCGCCAGCAGCCTGATTGGACAGACTGAAGCTTTCTTT.

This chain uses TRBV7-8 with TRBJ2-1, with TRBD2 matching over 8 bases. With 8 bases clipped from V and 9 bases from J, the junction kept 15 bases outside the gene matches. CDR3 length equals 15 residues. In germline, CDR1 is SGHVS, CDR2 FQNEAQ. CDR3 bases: TGTGCCAGCTCCCCCGGACTAGCCCTTGGGGGTGAGCAGTTCTTC. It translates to CASSPGLALGGEQFF. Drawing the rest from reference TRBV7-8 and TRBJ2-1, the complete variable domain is GAGVSQSPRYKVAKRGQDVALRCDPISGHVSLFWYQQALGQGPEFLTYFQNEAQLDKSGLPSDRFFAERPEGSVSTLKIQRTQQEDSAVYLCASSPGLALGGEQFFGPGTRLTVL.

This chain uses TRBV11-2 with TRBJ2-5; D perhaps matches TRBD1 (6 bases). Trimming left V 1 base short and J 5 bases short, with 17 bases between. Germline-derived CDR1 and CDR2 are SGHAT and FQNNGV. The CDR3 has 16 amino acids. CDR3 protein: CASSLVAAGVRETQYF. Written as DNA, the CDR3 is TGTGCCAGCAGCTTAGTGGCTGCAGGGGTGAGGGAGACCCAGTACTTC.

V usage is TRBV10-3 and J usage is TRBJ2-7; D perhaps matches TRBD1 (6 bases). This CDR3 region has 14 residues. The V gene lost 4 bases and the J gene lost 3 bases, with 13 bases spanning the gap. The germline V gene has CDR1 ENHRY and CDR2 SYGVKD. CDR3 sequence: CAISATGDNYEQYF. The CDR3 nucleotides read TGTGCCATCAGTGCCACCGGGGACAACTACGAGCAGTACTTC.

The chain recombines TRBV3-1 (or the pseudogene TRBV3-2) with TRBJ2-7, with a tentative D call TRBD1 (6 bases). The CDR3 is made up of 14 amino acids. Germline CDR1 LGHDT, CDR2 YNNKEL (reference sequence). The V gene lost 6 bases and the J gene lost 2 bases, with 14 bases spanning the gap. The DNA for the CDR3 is TGTGCCAGCAGTCCACAGGGATTAGCCTACGAGCAGTACTTC. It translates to CASSPQGLAYEQYF.

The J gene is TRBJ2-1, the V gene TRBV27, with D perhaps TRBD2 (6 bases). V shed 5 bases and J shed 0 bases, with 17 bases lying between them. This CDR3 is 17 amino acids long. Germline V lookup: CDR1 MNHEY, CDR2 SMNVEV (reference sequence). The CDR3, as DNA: TGTGCCAGCAGTACCCAACGATCTAGCGTCTCCTACAATGAGCAGTTCTTC. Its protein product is CASSTQRSSVSYNEQFF.

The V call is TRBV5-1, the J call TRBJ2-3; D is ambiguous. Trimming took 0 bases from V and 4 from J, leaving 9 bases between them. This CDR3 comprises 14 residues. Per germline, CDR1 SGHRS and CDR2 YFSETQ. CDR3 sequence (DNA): TGCGCCAGCAGCTTGGGGGTTAGCCCAGATACGCAGTATTTT. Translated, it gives CASSLGVSPDTQYF. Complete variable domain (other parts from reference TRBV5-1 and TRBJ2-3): KAGVTQTPRYLIKTRGQQVTLSCSPISGHRSVSWYQQTPGQGLQFLFEYFSETQRNKGNFPGRFSGRQFSNSRSEMNVSTLELGDSALYLCASSLGVSPDTQYFGPGTRLTVL.

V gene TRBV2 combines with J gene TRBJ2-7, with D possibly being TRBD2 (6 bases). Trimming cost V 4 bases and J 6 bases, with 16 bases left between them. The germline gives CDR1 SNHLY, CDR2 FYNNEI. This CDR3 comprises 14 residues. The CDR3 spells CASSGRGPLGEQYF. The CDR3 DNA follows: TGTGCCAGCAGTGGGCGGGGCCCCCTGGGCGAGCAGTACTTC.

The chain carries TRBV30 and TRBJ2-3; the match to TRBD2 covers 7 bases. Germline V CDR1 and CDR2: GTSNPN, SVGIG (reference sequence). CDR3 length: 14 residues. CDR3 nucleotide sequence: TGTGCTCGGGAGGAGGGACTTACCACAGATACGCAGTATTTT. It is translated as CAREEGLTTDTQYF.

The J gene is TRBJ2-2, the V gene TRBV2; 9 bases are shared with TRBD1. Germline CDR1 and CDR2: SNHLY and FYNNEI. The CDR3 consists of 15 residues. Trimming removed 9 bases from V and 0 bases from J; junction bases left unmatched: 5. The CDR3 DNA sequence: TGTGCCAGTGCCTGGACAGGGGCGAACACCGGGGAGCTGTTTTTT. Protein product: CASAWTGANTGELFF.

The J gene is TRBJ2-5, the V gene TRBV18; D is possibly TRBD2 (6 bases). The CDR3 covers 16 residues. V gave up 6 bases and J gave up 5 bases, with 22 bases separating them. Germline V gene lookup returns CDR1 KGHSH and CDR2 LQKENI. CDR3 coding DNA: TGTGCCAGCTCCCCCCCGGGGGACCGCCCTCTGGAGACCCAGTACTTC. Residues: CASSPPGDRPLETQYF.

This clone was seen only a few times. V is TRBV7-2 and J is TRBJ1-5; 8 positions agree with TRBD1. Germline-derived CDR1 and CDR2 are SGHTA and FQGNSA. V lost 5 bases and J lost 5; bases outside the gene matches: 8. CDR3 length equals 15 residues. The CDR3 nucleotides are TGTGCCAGCAGCAAGCGGACAGGGACAGATCAGCCCCAGCATTTT. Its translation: CASSKRTGTDQPQHF. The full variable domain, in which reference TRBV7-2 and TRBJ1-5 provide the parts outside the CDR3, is GAGVSQSPSNKVTEKGKDVELRCDPISGHTALYWYRQSLGQGLEFLIYFQGNSAPDKSGLPSDRFSAERTGGSVSTLTIQRTQQEDSAVYLCASSKRTGTDQPQHFGDGTRLSIL.

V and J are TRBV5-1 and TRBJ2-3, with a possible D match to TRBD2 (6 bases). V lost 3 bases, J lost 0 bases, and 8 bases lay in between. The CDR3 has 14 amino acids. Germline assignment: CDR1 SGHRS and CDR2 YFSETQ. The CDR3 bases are TGCGCCAGCAGCTGGGGGACTAGCACAGATACGCAGTATTTT. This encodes CASSWGTSTDTQYF.

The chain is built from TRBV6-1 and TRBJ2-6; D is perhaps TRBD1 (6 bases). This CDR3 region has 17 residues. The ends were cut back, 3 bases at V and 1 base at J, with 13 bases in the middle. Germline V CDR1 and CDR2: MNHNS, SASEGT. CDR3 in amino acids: CASSEPPDRSGANVLTF. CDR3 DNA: TGTGCCAGCAGTGAGCCCCCCGACAGGTCTGGGGCCAACGTCCTGACTTTC.

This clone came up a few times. CDR3 DNA: TGTGCCAGCAGCCCACTAGTTATCCCCAATTCACCCCTCCACTTT. The encoded protein is CASSPLVIPNSPLHF. The chain joins TRBV11-2 to TRBJ1-6, with D unclear. Germline values: CDR1 SGHAT, CDR2 FQNNGV. V lost 5 bases to trimming and J lost 7 bases, with 15 bases between them. The CDR3 covers 15 residues.

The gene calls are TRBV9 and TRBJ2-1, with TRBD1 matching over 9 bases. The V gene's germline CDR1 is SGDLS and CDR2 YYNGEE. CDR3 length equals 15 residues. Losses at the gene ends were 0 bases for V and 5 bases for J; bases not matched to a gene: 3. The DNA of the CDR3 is TGTGCCAGCAGCGTAGCCGGGACAGGGAACAATGAGCAGTTCTTC. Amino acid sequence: CASSVAGTGNNEQFF.

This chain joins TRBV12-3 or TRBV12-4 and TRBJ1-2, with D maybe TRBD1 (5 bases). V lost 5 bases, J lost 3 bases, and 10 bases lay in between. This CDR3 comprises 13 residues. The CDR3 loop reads CASSATGDYGYTF. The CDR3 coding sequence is TGTGCCAGCAGTGCGACGGGGGACTATGGCTACACCTTC.

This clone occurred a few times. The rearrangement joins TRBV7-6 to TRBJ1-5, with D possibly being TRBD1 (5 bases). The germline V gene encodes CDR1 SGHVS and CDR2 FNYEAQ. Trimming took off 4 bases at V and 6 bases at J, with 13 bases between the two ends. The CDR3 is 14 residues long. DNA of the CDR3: TGTGCCAGCAGCTCACGGCAGGGTGCTCAGCCCCAGCATTTT. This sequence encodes CASSSRQGAQPQHF. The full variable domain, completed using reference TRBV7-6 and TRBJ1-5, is GAGVSQSPRYKVTKRGQDVALRCDPISGHVSLYWYRQALGQGPEFLTYFNYEAQQDKSGLPNDRFSAERPEGSISTLTIQRTEQRDSAMYRCASSSRQGAQPQHFGDGTRLSIL.

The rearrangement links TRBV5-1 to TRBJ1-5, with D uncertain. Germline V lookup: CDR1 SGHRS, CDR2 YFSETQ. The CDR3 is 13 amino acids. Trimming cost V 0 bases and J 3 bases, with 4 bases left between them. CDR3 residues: CASSLAVNQPQHF. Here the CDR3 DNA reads TGCGCCAGCAGCTTGGCTGTCAATCAGCCCCAGCATTTT.

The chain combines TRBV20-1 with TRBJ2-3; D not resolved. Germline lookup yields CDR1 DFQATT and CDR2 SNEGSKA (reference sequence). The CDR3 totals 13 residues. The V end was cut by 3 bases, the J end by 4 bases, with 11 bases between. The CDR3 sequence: CSASVRSPDTQYF. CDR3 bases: TGCAGTGCTAGTGTCAGATCCCCAGATACGCAGTATTTT.

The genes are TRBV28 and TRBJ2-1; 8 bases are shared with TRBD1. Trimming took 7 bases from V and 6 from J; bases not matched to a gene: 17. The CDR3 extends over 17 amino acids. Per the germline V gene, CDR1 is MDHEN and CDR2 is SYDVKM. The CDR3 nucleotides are TGTGCCAGCAACCCAAGACAGGGGACACCGGGGTCCAATGAGCAGTTCTTC. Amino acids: CASNPRQGTPGSNEQFF.

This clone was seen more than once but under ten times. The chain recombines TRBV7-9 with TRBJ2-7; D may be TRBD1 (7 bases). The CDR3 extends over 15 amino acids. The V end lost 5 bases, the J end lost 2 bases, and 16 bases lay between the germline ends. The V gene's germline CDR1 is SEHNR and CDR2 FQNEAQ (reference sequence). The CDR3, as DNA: TGTGCCAGCAGCCCCCAACAGGGGAGGACCTACGAGCAGTACTTC. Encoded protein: CASSPQQGRTYEQYF. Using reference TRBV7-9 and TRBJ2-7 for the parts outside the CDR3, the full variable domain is DTGVSQNPRHKITKRGQNVTFRCDPISEHNRLYWYRQTLGQGPEFLTYFQNEAQLEKSRLLSDRFSAERPKGSFSTLEIQRTEQGDSAMYLCASSPQQGRTYEQYFGPGTRLTVT.

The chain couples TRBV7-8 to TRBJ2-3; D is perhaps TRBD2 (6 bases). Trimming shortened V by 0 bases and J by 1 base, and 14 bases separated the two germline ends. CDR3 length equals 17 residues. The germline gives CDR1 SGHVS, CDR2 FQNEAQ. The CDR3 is CASSLANREWRTDTQYF. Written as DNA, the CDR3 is TGTGCCAGCAGCTTAGCGAATCGGGAGTGGCGCACAGATACGCAGTATTTT. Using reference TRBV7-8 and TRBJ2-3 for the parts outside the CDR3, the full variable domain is GAGVSQSPRYKVAKRGQDVALRCDPISGHVSLFWYQQALGQGPEFLTYFQNEAQLDKSGLPSDRFFAERPEGSVSTLKIQRTQQEDSAVYLCASSLANREWRTDTQYFGPGTRLTVL.

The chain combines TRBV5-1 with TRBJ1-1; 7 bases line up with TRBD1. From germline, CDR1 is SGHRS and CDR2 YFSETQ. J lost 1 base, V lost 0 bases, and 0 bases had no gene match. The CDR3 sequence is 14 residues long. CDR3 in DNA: TGCGCCAGCAGCTTGGGGGACAGGAACACTGAAGCTTTCTTT. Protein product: CASSLGDRNTEAFF. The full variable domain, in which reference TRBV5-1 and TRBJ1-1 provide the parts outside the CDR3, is KAGVTQTPRYLIKTRGQQVTLSCSPISGHRSVSWYQQTPGQGLQFLFEYFSETQRNKGNFPGRFSGRQFSNSRSEMNVSTLELGDSALYLCASSLGDRNTEAFFGQGTRLTVV.

CDR3 nucleotide sequence: TGTGCCAGCAGTTTCCCCCTAGCGGGAGGCTACGAGCAGTACTTC. Its translation is CASSFPLAGGYEQYF. This chain joins TRBV28 and TRBJ2-7; TRBD2 aligns across 11 bases. The CDR3 has 15 residues. The germline V gene has CDR1 MDHEN and CDR2 SYDVKM. With V trimmed by 3 bases and J by 3 bases, 4 bases remained unmatched.